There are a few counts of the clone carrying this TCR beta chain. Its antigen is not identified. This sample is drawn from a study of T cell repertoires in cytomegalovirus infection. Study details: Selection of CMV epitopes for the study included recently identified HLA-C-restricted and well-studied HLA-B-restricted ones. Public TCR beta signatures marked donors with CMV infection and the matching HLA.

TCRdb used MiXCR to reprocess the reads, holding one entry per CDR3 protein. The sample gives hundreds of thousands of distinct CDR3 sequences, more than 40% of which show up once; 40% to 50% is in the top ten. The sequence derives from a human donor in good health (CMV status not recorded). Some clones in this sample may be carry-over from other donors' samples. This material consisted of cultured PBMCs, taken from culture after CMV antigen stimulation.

The DNA of the CDR3 is TGTGCCAGCAGCTTTGGGGGAGGCTTGGAGACCCAGTACTTC. Its protein is CASSFGGGLETQYF. The chain carries TRBV7-9 and TRBJ2-5; TRBD2 might be the D (6 bases). The CDR3 contains 14 residues. V lost 3 bases and J lost 5, with 13 bases in between. The germline CDR1 and CDR2 sequences are SEHNR and FQNEAQ (reference sequence).